This TCR beta chain was identified in a study of neurological immune-mediated disorders. Findings and limits, study-wide: The highest TCR clonal expansion occurred in HTLV-1-associated myelopathy; multiple sclerosis fell below healthy controls.

Time point: longitudinal time-point 3. Unmatched junction bases numbered 14, after V lost 0 bases and J lost 8 bases. The CDR3 is made up of 17 amino acids. Germline V CDR1 and CDR2: SQVTM, ANQGSEA. cDNA synthesis was performed by 5'RACE with 10-nucleotide random UMIs. TCRdb called the 5' RACE reads again in MiXCR, with one record for every CDR3 protein. The sample has more than 95,000 distinct CDR3 sequences; under 14% are singletons. Ten or more counts support this clonotype. Its antigen is unknown. This chain links TRBV29-1 with TRBJ1-4; 8 bases are a match to TRBD1. This clonotype was sampled from a female donor with HTLV-1-associated myelopathy (HAM/TSP). Sequences were obtained from PBMCs. This CDR3 is CSVEDPYLTGGREKLFF. Here the CDR3 DNA reads TGCAGCGTTGAAGACCCATATTTAACAGGGGGAAGGGAAAAACTGTTTTTT.